Reported below is one T cell receptor (beta chain). Clones were read by immunoSEQ multiplex PCR, and TCRdb kept only the in-frame ones, dropping some. Here the sample spans 100,000 or so clones, about 92% being singletons. This sample is part of a study of T cell changes during pregnancy in multiple sclerosis. V was pared by 5 bases and J by 2 bases, with 5 bases of the junction left unmatched. The germline gives CDR1 SGHVS, CDR2 FNYEAQ. This CDR3 has 15 amino acids. The starting material was peripheral blood, obtained in the second trimester of pregnancy. This sequence was found in a female donor with multiple sclerosis, enrolled in a pregnancy study. V and J are TRBV7-6 and TRBJ2-1; TRBD2 agrees at 8 bases. CDR3 DNA sequence: TGTGCCAGCAGCCCCCAAGCGGGAGCCTACAATGAGCAGTTCTTC. Translating it yields CASSPQAGAYNEQFF.